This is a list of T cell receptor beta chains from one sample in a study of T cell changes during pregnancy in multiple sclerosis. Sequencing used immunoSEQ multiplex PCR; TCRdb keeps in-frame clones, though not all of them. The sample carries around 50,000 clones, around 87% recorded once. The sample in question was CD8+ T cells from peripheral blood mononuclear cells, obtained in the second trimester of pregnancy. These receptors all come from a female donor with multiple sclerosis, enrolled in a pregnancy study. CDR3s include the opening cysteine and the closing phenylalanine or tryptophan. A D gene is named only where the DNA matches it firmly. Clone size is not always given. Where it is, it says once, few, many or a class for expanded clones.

CDR3: CASREGRASSYEQYF
DNA: TGTGCCAGCAGGGAGGGACGGGCCAGCTCCTACGAGCAGTACTTC
size: NA
V: TRBV2
J: TRBJ2-7
D: NA

CDR3: CASSGMLDEQFF
DNA: TGTGCCAGCTCAGGGATGTTGGATGAGCAGTTCTTC
size: NA
V: TRBV19
J: TRBJ2-1
D: NA

CDR3: CASATAPDSGNTIYF
DNA: TGTGCCAGCGCGACTGCGCCCGACTCTGGAAACACCATATATTTT
size: NA
V: TRBV6-1
J: TRBJ1-3
D: NA

CDR3: CARHGCAGASSYEQYF
DNA: TGTGCCAGACACGGTTGTGCGGGCGCAAGCTCCTACGAGCAGTACTTC
size: NA
V: TRBV6-4
J: TRBJ2-7
D: NA

CDR3: CASSYSRLSSEVQYF
DNA: TGTGCCAGCAGTTACTCGAGGCTTTCGTCTGAAGTGCAGTACTTC
size: NA
V: TRBV6-5
J: TRBJ2-7
D: NA

CDR3: CATNGGAGQEGGDEQFF
DNA: TGTGCCACGAATGGCGGGGCGGGACAGGAGGGGGGGGATGAGCAGTTCTTC
size: once
V: TRBV10-3
J: TRBJ2-1
D: NA

CDR3: CASSQDTYEQYF
DNA: TGTGCCAGCAGTCAGGACACCTACGAGCAGTACTTC
size: NA
V: TRBV5-4
J: TRBJ2-7
D: NA

CDR3: CASSPPGLGSETQYF
DNA: TGCGCCAGCAGCCCCCCGGGACTAGGTTCGGAGACCCAGTACTTC
size: NA
V: TRBV5-1
J: TRBJ2-5
D: TRBD2

CDR3: CASGTSGSTDTQYF
DNA: TGCGCCAGCGGGACTAGCGGAAGCACAGATACGCAGTATTTT
size: NA
V: TRBV10-2
J: TRBJ2-3
D: TRBD2

CDR3: CASSYPQGGSYEQYF
DNA: TGTGCCAGCAGTTACCCACAGGGGGGCTCCTACGAGCAGTACTTC
size: NA
V: TRBV6-5
J: TRBJ2-7
D: TRBD1

CDR3: CATSDPGGRGVF
DNA: TGTGCCACCAGCGACCCCGGGGGGCGCGGGGTTTTT
size: NA
V: TRBV15
J: TRBJ1-4
D: NA

CDR3: CASSLSGTSTDTQYF
DNA: TGCGCCAGCAGCCTCAGCGGTACTAGCACAGATACGCAGTATTTT
size: NA
V: TRBV5-1
J: TRBJ2-3
D: NA

CDR3: CASSLPSNTEAFF
DNA: TGTGCCAGCAGCTTACCATCGAACACTGAAGCTTTCTTT
size: NA
V: TRBV7-9
J: TRBJ1-1
D: NA

CDR3: CASTLGLDYEQYF
DNA: TGTGCCAGCACCTTGGGACTAGACTACGAGCAGTACTTC
size: once
V: TRBV6-5
J: TRBJ2-7
D: TRBD2

CDR3: CASIGDRAYGYTF
DNA: TGTGCCAGCATCGGGGACAGGGCCTATGGCTACACCTTC
size: NA
V: TRBV7-9
J: TRBJ1-2
D: TRBD1

CDR3: CASQARTDGSTDTQYF
DNA: TGTGCCAGCCAGGCCCGGACAGACGGCAGCACAGATACGCAGTATTTT
size: NA
V: TRBV28
J: TRBJ2-3
D: NA

CDR3: CASMGPGETDTQYF
DNA: TGTGCCAGTATGGGGCCAGGGGAGACAGATACGCAGTATTTT
size: NA
V: TRBV19
J: TRBJ2-3
D: NA

CDR3: CASIESGGRTDTQYF
DNA: TGTGCCAGCATCGAGTCGGGGGGCAGGACAGATACGCAGTATTTT
size: NA
V: TRBV5-6
J: TRBJ2-3
D: NA

CDR3: CASSFRRQGDRGEAFF
DNA: TGCGCCAGCAGCTTCCGCCGGCAGGGTGATAGGGGTGAAGCTTTCTTT
size: NA
V: TRBV5-1
J: TRBJ1-1
D: NA

CDR3: CASSLSETNTEAFF
DNA: TGTGCCAGCAGCTTGTCAGAAACCAACACTGAAGCTTTCTTT
size: once
V: TRBV7-3
J: TRBJ1-1
D: NA

CDR3: CASSSGGRDIQYF
DNA: TGTGCCAGCAGCTCGGGGGGCCGGGACATTCAGTACTTC
size: NA
V: TRBV13
J: TRBJ2-4
D: NA

CDR3: CASSSGVNTEAFF
DNA: TGTGCCAGCAGTTCAGGGGTAAACACTGAAGCTTTCTTT
size: NA
V: TRBV6-5
J: TRBJ1-1
D: NA

CDR3: CASSVGDSPSGYTF
DNA: TGTGCCAGCAGCGTAGGGGACAGCCCGTCTGGCTACACCTTC
size: NA
V: TRBV9
J: TRBJ1-2
D: TRBD1

CDR3: CASSQTGTYEQYF
DNA: TGTGCCAGCAGCCAAACAGGGACCTACGAGCAGTACTTC
size: NA
V: TRBV7-9
J: TRBJ2-7
D: NA

CDR3: CASSFGTGYNEQFF
DNA: TGTGCCAGCAGCTTTGGGACAGGGTACAATGAGCAGTTCTTC
size: NA
V: TRBV5-6
J: TRBJ2-1
D: TRBD1

CDR3: CASSVGTPDSGANVLTF
DNA: TGTGCCAGCAGCGTCGGGACTCCCGACTCTGGGGCCAACGTCCTGACTTTC
size: once
V: TRBV5-4
J: TRBJ2-6
D: NA

CDR3: CASSAENSPLHF
DNA: TGTGCCAGCAGTGCTGAGAATTCACCCCTCCACTTT
size: NA
V: TRBV6-4
J: TRBJ1-6
D: NA

CDR3: CASNVGGGYNEQFF
DNA: TGTGCCAGCAACGTTGGCGGGGGTTACAATGAGCAGTTCTTC
size: NA
V: TRBV9
J: TRBJ2-1
D: TRBD2

CDR3: CASRSSDSSPDYGYTF
DNA: TGTGCCAGCAGGTCATCTGACAGCTCCCCCGACTATGGCTACACCTTC
size: NA
V: TRBV27
J: TRBJ1-2
D: NA

CDR3: CATRGQGRDTQYF
DNA: TGTGCCACCAGGGGACAGGGTCGGGATACGCAGTATTTT
size: NA
V: TRBV15
J: TRBJ2-3
D: TRBD1

CDR3: CASSTPGTSTGELFF
DNA: TGTGCCAGCAGTACACCGGGTACCTCTACCGGGGAGCTGTTTTTT
size: NA
V: TRBV6-6
J: TRBJ2-2
D: NA

CDR3: CASSVARLAGGFNEQFF
DNA: TGTGCCAGCAGCGTAGCTCGACTAGCGGGGGGGTTCAATGAGCAGTTCTTC
size: NA
V: TRBV9
J: TRBJ2-1
D: TRBD2

CDR3: CASSLGRTVTNYGYTF
DNA: TGTGCCAGCAGCTTAGGTCGGACAGTAACAAACTATGGCTACACCTTC
size: NA
V: TRBV13
J: TRBJ1-2
D: NA

CDR3: CASSLEAGGFNEQFF
DNA: TGTGCCAGCAGCTTGGAAGCGGGGGGGTTTAATGAGCAGTTCTTC
size: NA
V: TRBV11-2
J: TRBJ2-1
D: TRBD2

CDR3: CASSAGGMNTEAFF
DNA: TGTGCCAGCAGCGCGGGAGGAATGAACACTGAAGCTTTCTTT
size: NA
V: TRBV9
J: TRBJ1-1
D: NA

CDR3: CASIGGGTEAFF
DNA: TGTGCCAGCATAGGGGGGGGGACTGAAGCTTTCTTT
size: NA
V: TRBV6-5
J: TRBJ1-1
D: NA

CDR3: CASSWDTGNTIYF
DNA: TGTGCCAGCAGTTGGGACACTGGAAACACCATATATTTT
size: NA
V: TRBV6-1
J: TRBJ1-3
D: NA

CDR3: CASRTIEPNSPLHF
DNA: TGTGCCAGCAGGACTATCGAGCCCAATTCACCCCTCCACTTT
size: once
V: TRBV27
J: TRBJ1-6
D: NA

CDR3: CASSPQDIAGVNEQFF
DNA: TGTGCCAGTAGCCCCCAGGACATAGCGGGGGTTAATGAGCAGTTCTTC
size: NA
V: TRBV19
J: TRBJ2-1
D: TRBD2

CDR3: CASSATESGNQPQHF
DNA: TGTGCCAGCAGCGCTACTGAGTCCGGCAATCAGCCCCAGCATTTT
size: medium-sized
V: TRBV7-9
J: TRBJ1-5
D: NA

CDR3: CASSPPGGYGYTF
DNA: TGTGCCAGCAGCCCCCCGGGGGGGTATGGCTACACCTTC
size: NA
V: TRBV6-5
J: TRBJ1-2
D: NA

CDR3: CAWSVLPNQPQHF
DNA: TGTGCCTGGAGTGTACTTCCCAATCAGCCCCAGCATTTT
size: NA
V: TRBV30
J: TRBJ1-5
D: NA

CDR3: CAGRVSAYEQYF
DNA: TGTGCCGGCAGGGTTAGCGCCTACGAGCAGTACTTC
size: NA
V: TRBV2
J: TRBJ2-7
D: NA

CDR3: CASSLAAGVTPLGRAGELFF
DNA: TGTGCCAGCAGCTTGGCAGCGGGGGTCACGCCCCTTGGTAGGGCCGGGGAGCTGTTTTTT
size: NA
V: TRBV5-5
J: TRBJ2-2
D: TRBD2

CDR3: CATQSGQEETGELFF
DNA: TGCGCCACCCAATCCGGGCAGGAGGAGACCGGGGAGCTGTTTTTT
size: NA
V: TRBV10-1
J: TRBJ2-2
D: NA

CDR3: CASSWTSGSTDTQYF
DNA: TGTGCCAGCAGTTGGACTAGCGGTAGCACAGATACGCAGTATTTT
size: NA
V: TRBV6-4
J: TRBJ2-3
D: TRBD2

CDR3: CASSEAQDWRFPPLYSPLHF
DNA: TGTGCCAGCAGTGAAGCTCAGGACTGGAGATTCCCCCCTTTATATTCACCCCTCCACTTT
size: NA
V: TRBV6-1
J: TRBJ1-6
D: NA

CDR3: CATSRDRLHEQYF
DNA: TGTGCCACCAGCAGAGATCGACTCCACGAGCAGTACTTC
size: NA
V: TRBV15
J: TRBJ2-7
D: NA

CDR3: CASSQGAGELFF
DNA: TGTGCTAGCAGCCAAGGGGCCGGGGAGCTGTTTTTT
size: NA
V: TRBV7-7
J: TRBJ2-2
D: NA

CDR3: CASSRRLYNEQYF
DNA: TGTGCCAGCTCACGACGACTTTATAACGAGCAGTACTTC
size: NA
V: TRBV18
J: TRBJ2-7
D: NA

CDR3: CASSPINGTGGHGELFF
DNA: TGTGCCAGCAGTCCTATCAACGGGACAGGGGGGCACGGGGAGCTGTTTTTT
size: NA
V: TRBV6-7
J: TRBJ2-2
D: TRBD1

CDR3: CASSDGSGGNEQFF
DNA: TGTGCCAGCAGTGACGGTAGCGGGGGGAATGAGCAGTTCTTC
size: NA
V: TRBV6-4
J: TRBJ2-1
D: TRBD2

CDR3: CASSPTAFDTQYF
DNA: TGTGCCAGCAGCCCGACAGCGTTTGATACGCAGTATTTT
size: NA
V: TRBV9
J: TRBJ2-3
D: NA

CDR3: CASSWQGTYEQYF
DNA: TGTGCCAGTAGCTGGCAGGGAACCTACGAGCAGTACTTC
size: NA
V: TRBV19
J: TRBJ2-7
D: NA

CDR3: CASSEAGRADYEQYF
DNA: TGTGCCAGCAGTGAAGCAGGGCGGGCGGATTACGAGCAGTACTTC
size: NA
V: TRBV2
J: TRBJ2-7
D: NA